The 6 T cell receptor beta chains below all came from one sample that was sequenced in a study of T cells expressing NK-cell markers (dated by TCRdb to the early 2020s). Receptor libraries were prepared by 5' RACE. The instrument given in TCRdb is Illumina HiSeq 2000. The reads underwent TCRdb reprocessing, giving one record for each CDR3 protein sequence and no DNA. Per the sample table, the count is approximately 150,000 distinct CDR3 sequences. Around 12% of the sample belongs to the ten largest clones. Sequenced material: blood T cells: a sorted CD56 or NKG2C T cell subset, CD4+ or CD8+ T cells, or bulk PBMC T cells (not recorded which). The receptors were gathered from a man between 18 and 35 years old in good health. Donor details come from another sample of the same person, matched by shared clones.

The chain recombines TRBV20-1 with TRBJ2-1; the D call from TCRdb, TRBD2, cannot be confirmed without DNA. CDR1 and CDR2 (germline): DFQATT, SNEGSKA (reference sequence). CDR3 length: 14 amino acids. The CDR3 region is CSAGQLAFYNEQFF.

V usage is TRBV5-5 and J usage is TRBJ2-5. The CDR3 is 11 residues long. Germline CDR1 is SGHKS and CDR2 is YYEKEE (reference sequence). The CDR3 sequence: CASSATGTQYF.

The chain joins TRBV7-6 to TRBJ2-2; TCRdb's D gene call, TRBD1, goes unchecked for lack of DNA. Germline V gene sequence: CDR1 SGHVS, CDR2 FNYEAQ. This CDR3 spans 14 amino acids. The CDR3 here is CASRWGTAPDELFF.

The chain recombines TRBV19 with TRBJ2-2; the D gene TCRdb calls, TRBD1, cannot be checked with no DNA. Germline V gives CDR1 LNHDA, CDR2 SQIVND (reference sequence). CDR3 length equals 15 residues. The CDR3 protein is CASRKGQINTGELFF. The full variable domain, rest sourced from reference TRBV19 and TRBJ2-2, is DGGITQSPKYLFRKEGQNVTLSCEQNLNHDAMYWYRQDPGQGLRLIYYSQIVNDFQKGDIAEGYSVSREKKESFPLTVTSAQKNPTAFYLCASRKGQINTGELFFGEGSRLTVL.

The CDR3 protein is CSVELEYNEQFF. The chain has TRBV29-1 and TRBJ2-1. Per germline, CDR1 SQVTM and CDR2 ANQGSEA. There are 12 residues in the CDR3.

The chain joins TRBV11-2 to TRBJ2-7; there is no DNA to check the TCRdb D call of TRBD1. The CDR3 extends over 15 amino acids. Looked up from germline, CDR1 is SGHAT and CDR2 is FQNNGV. The CDR3 loop reads CASSLVTGSAYEQYF.